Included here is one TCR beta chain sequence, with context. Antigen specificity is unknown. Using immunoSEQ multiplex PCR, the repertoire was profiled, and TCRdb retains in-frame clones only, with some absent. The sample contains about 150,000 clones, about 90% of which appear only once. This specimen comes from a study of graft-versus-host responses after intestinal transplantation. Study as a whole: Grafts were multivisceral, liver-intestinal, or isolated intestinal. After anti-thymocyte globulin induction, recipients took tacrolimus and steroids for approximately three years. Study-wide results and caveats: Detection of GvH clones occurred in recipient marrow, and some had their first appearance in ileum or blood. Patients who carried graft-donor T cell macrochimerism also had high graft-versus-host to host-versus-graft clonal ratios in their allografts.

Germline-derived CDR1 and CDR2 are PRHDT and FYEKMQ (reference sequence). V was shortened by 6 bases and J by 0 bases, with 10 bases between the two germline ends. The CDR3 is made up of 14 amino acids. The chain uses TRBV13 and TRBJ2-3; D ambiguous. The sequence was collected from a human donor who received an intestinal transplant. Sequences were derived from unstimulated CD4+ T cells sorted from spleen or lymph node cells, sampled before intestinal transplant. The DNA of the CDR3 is TGTGCCAGCAGGCCAATCCTCAGCACAGATACGCAGTATTTT. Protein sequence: CASRPILSTDTQYF.